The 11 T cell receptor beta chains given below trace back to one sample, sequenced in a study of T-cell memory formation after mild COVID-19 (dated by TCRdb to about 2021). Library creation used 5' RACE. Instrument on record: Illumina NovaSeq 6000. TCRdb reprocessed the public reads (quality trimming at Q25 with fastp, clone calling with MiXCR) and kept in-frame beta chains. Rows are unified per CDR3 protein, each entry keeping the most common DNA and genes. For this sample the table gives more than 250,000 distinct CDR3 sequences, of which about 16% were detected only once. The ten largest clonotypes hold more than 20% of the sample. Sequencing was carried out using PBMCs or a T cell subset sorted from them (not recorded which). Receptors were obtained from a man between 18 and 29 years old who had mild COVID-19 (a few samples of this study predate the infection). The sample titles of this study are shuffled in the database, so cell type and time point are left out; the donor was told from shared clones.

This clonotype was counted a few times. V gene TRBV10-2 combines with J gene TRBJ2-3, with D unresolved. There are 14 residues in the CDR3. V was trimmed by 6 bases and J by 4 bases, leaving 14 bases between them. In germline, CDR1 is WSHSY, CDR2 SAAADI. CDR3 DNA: TGCGCCAGCAGCCCCGGTCCGGGCGCAGATACGCAGTATTTT. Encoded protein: CASSPGPGADTQYF.

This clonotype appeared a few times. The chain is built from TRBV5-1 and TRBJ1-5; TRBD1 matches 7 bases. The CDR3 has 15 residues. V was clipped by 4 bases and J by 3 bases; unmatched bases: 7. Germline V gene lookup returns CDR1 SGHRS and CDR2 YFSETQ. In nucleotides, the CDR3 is TGCGCCAGCAGCCAGGGGGGACAGCCCAATCAGCCCCAGCATTTT. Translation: CASSQGGQPNQPQHF.

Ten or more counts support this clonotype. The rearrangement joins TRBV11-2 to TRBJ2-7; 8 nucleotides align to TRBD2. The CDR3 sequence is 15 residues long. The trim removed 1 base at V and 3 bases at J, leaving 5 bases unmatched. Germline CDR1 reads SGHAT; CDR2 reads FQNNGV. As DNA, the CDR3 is TGTGCCAGCAGCTTAGTGCGGGGGGCCCTCTACGAGCAGTACTTC. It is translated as CASSLVRGALYEQYF.

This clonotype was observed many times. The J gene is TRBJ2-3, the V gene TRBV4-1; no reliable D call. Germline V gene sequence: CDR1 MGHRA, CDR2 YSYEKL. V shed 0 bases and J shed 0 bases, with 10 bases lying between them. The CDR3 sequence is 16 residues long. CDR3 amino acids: CASSQETHPSTDTQYF. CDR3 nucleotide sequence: TGCGCCAGCAGCCAAGAGACTCACCCTAGCACAGATACGCAGTATTTT.

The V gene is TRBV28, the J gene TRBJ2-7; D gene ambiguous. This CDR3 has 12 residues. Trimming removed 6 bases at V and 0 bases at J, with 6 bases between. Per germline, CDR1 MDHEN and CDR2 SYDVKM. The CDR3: CASRENSYEQYF. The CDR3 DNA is TGTGCCAGCAGAGAAAACTCCTACGAGCAGTACTTC.

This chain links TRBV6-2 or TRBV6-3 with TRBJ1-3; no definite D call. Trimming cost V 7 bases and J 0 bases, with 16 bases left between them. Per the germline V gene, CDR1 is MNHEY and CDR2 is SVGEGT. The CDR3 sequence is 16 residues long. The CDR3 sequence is CASTPTVARSGNTIYF. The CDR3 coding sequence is TGTGCCAGCACCCCTACCGTGGCGCGCTCTGGAAACACCATATATTTT.

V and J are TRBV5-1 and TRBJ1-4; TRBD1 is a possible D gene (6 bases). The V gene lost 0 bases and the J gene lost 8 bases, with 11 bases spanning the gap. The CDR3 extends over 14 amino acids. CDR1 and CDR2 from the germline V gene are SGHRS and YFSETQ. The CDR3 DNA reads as TGCGCCAGCAGCTTGGGGAGGGGGGCCGAAAAACTGTTTTTT. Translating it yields CASSLGRGAEKLFF.

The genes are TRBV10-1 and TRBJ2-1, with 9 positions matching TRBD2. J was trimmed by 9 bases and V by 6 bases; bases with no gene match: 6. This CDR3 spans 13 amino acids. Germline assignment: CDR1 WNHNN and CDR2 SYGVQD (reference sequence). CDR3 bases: TGCGCCAGCAGAGCTAGCGGGGAGGTTGAGCAGTTCTTC. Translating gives CASRASGEVEQFF.

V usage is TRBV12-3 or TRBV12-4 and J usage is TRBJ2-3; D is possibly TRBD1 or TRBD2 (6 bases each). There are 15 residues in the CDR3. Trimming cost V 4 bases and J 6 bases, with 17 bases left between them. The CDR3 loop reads CASSSTGIRGDTQYF. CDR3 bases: TGTGCCAGCAGTTCCACAGGGATTCGGGGGGATACGCAGTATTTT.

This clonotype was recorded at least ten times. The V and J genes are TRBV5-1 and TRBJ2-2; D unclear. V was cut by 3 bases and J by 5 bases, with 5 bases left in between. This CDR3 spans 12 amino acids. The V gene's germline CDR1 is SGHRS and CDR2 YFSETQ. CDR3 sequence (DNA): TGCGCCAGCAGCTGGGCTACCGGGGAGCTGTTTTTT. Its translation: CASSWATGELFF.

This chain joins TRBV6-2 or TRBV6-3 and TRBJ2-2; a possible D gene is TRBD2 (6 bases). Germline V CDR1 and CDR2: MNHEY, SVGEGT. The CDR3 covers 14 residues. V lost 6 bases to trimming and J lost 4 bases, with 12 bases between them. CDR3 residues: CASRSGSATGELFF. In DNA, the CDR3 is TGTGCCAGCAGATCCGGGAGCGCCACCGGGGAGCTGTTTTTT.